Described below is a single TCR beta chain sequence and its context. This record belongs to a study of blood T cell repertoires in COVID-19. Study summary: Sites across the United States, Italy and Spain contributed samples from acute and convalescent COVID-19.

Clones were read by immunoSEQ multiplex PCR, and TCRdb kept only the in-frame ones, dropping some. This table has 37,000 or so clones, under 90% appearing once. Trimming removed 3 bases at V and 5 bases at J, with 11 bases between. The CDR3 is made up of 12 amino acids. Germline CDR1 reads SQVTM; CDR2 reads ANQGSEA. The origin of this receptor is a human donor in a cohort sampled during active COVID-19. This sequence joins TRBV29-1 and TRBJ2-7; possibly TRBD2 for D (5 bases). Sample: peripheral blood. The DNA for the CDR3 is TGCAGCGTTGAGATACGAGGGAACGAGCAGTACTTC. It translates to CSVEIRGNEQYF.